This entry lists 15 T cell receptor beta chains sequenced from one sample in a study of shared clonotypes between healthy human individuals (dated by TCRdb to the early 2020s). Preparation of the library involved the immunoSEQ multiplex PCR assay. TCRdb limited this immuneACCESS table to in-frame rearrangements with V and J called. A share of clones is missing; checked studies link under half to unresolved V genes, and the rest is unexplained. The sample table holds more than 550,000 clones, of which around 77% were seen once. Approximately 1.7% of the sample comes from the top ten. The sequenced sample consisted of memory CD4+ T cells sorted from blood. Interpreted using the paper, the cell subset or site label stands for: CD45RA-negative fraction. All receptors come from a woman aged 25 to 39 in good health.

J is TRBJ1-2 and V is TRBV12-5; D not certain. The V end was cut by 6 bases, the J end by 8 bases, with 16 bases between. CDR1 is LGHNT, CDR2 FRNRAP, per germline. The CDR3 is 13 residues long. The CDR3 here is CASGPTLTGGYTF. CDR3 nucleotides: TGTGCTAGTGGCCCTACCCTAACTGGGGGCTACACCTTC. Using reference TRBV12-5 and TRBJ1-2 for the parts outside the CDR3, the full variable domain is DARVTQTPRHKVTEMGQEVTMRCQPILGHNTVFWYRQTMMQGLELLAYFRNRAPLDDSGMPKDRFSAEMPDATLATLKIQPSEPRDSAVYFCASGPTLTGGYTFGSGTRLTVV.

The chain uses TRBV5-4 and TRBJ2-7; the match to TRBD2 covers 8 bases. The J segment lost 5 bases and the V segment lost 4 bases, leaving 14 bases of the junction unmatched. The CDR3 runs to 16 residues. The germline gives CDR1 SGHNT, CDR2 YYREEE (reference sequence). The CDR3 DNA reads as TGTGCCAGCAGCGCCCGAGGGGTAGCGGGATTCAACGAGCAGTACTTC. Translation gives CASSARGVAGFNEQYF.

The rearrangement uses TRBV5-1 and TRBJ2-1; D might be TRBD1 or TRBD2, each matching 5 bases. Germline assignment: CDR1 SGHRS and CDR2 YFSETQ. The CDR3 length is 16 residues. Trimming cost V 5 bases and J 0 bases, with 15 bases left between them. The CDR3 loop is CASRTPGDLSYNEQFF. As DNA, the CDR3 is TGCGCCAGCAGAACTCCCGGGGACCTCTCCTACAATGAGCAGTTCTTC.

The chain is built from TRBV19 and TRBJ2-7, with D tentatively TRBD1 (5 bases). The CDR3 has 12 amino acids. The germline CDR1 and CDR2 sequences are LNHDA and SQIVND (reference sequence). V lost 11 bases to trimming and J lost 1 base, with 12 bases between them. The CDR3: CAVPTESYEQYF. The CDR3 DNA follows: TGTGCCGTCCCGACAGAATCCTACGAGCAGTACTTC.

The chain employs TRBV5-1 and TRBJ2-1; tentative D call: TRBD2 (5 bases). Trimming shortened V by 0 bases and J by 2 bases, and 9 bases separated the two germline ends. There are 15 residues in the CDR3. Germline V lookup: CDR1 SGHRS, CDR2 YFSETQ. The CDR3 protein is CASSLDPAAYNEQFF. The CDR3 nucleotides are TGCGCCAGCAGCTTGGACCCAGCGGCCTACAATGAGCAGTTCTTC.

The V and J genes are TRBV19 and TRBJ1-1; D uncertain. Germline V gene sequence: CDR1 LNHDA, CDR2 SQIVND (reference sequence). Trimming shortened V by 6 bases and J by 1 base, and 9 bases separated the two germline ends. The CDR3 covers 13 residues. The CDR3: CASRKVTNTEAFF. The CDR3 DNA sequence: TGTGCCAGTAGGAAGGTAACGAACACTGAAGCTTTCTTT.

The rearrangement uses TRBV19 and TRBJ1-4, with a weak D call TRBD1 (6 bases). CDR1 and CDR2 (germline): LNHDA, SQIVND (reference sequence). V lost 3 bases and J 3 bases, leaving 11 bases between the germline ends. The CDR3 runs to 15 residues. The CDR3 DNA follows: TGTGCCAGTAGTATTGCTGGGGGGCCTAATGAAAAACTGTTTTTT. It codes for CASSIAGGPNEKLFF. The full variable domain, rest sourced from reference TRBV19 and TRBJ1-4, is DGGITQSPKYLFRKEGQNVTLSCEQNLNHDAMYWYRQDPGQGLRLIYYSQIVNDFQKGDIAEGYSVSREKKESFPLTVTSAQKNPTAFYLCASSIAGGPNEKLFFGSGTQLSVL.

About this clone: Relative to the germline gene, one junction end is altered; a read error may explain this. The chain links TRBV7-3 to TRBJ1-1, with 10 nucleotides matching TRBD1. This CDR3 is 15 amino acids long. CDR1 and CDR2 from the germline V gene are SGHTA and FQGTGA. The CDR3 DNA sequence: TGTGCCAGCAGCTCGTTTGGACAGGGGGTTACTTCAGGGGTCTTT. Translated: CASSSFGQGVTSGVF.

This rearrangement joins TRBV2 to TRBJ1-5, with D hard to call. This CDR3 has 15 residues. V dropped 6 bases and J dropped 0 bases, with 12 bases sitting between them. Germline values: CDR1 SNHLY, CDR2 FYNNEI. The CDR3 reads CASRSDLSSNQPQHF. DNA for the CDR3: TGTGCCAGCAGGTCAGATCTAAGTAGCAATCAGCCCCAGCATTTT.

The chain joins TRBV6-1 to TRBJ1-4, with D unresolved. The ends were cut back, 1 base at V and 8 bases at J, with 2 bases in the middle. CDR3 length: 11 residues. Germline loops: CDR1 MNHNS, CDR2 SASEGT. The chain's CDR3 is CASSEEEKLFF. CDR3 nucleotide sequence: TGTGCCAGCAGTGAAGAGGAAAAACTGTTTTTT.

The V call is TRBV4-2, the J call TRBJ2-7; D possibly uses TRBD1 or TRBD2 (5 bases each). The ends were cut back, 1 base at V and 3 bases at J, with 10 bases in the middle. In germline, CDR1 is LGHNA, CDR2 YNFKEQ. The CDR3 totals 14 residues. The CDR3 loop reads CASSQGGDLYEQYF. For the CDR3, the DNA is TGTGCCAGCAGCCAAGGAGGGGATCTCTACGAGCAGTACTTC.

CDR3 amino acids: CASSLGTTVAKNIQYF. The CDR3 bases are TGTGCCAGCTCACTAGGGACTACCGTAGCCAAAAACATTCAGTACTTC. J is TRBJ2-4 and V is TRBV18; the match to TRBD2 covers 7 bases. The CDR3 runs 16 residues. The V gene's germline CDR1 is KGHSH and CDR2 LQKENI. V lost 4 bases and J lost 0; bases outside the gene matches: 6.

V is TRBV27 and J is TRBJ2-3; 8 bases are a match to TRBD2. The CDR3 length is 17 residues. V shed 7 bases, J shed 1 base, and the junction held 13 bases outside the gene matches. Germline lookup yields CDR1 MNHEY and CDR2 SMNVEV (reference sequence). The chain's CDR3 is CASTPSGSGGGTDTQYF. The CDR3 nucleotides are TGTGCCAGCACCCCTTCCGGGAGCGGGGGTGGCACAGATACGCAGTATTTT.

There are a few counts of this clone. The gene calls are TRBV25-1 and TRBJ2-3, with 10 bases identical to TRBD2. Germline V gene sequence: CDR1 MGHDK, CDR2 SYGVNS. This CDR3 is 16 amino acids long. V lost 3 bases and J lost 6; bases outside the gene matches: 9. In nucleotides, the CDR3 is TGTGCCAGCAGTGATTCAGCGGGAGGGCCTGGGGATACGCAGTATTTT. It translates to CASSDSAGGPGDTQYF. Using reference TRBV25-1 and TRBJ2-3 for the parts outside the CDR3, the full variable domain is EADIYQTPRYLVIGTGKKITLECSQTMGHDKMYWYQQDPGMELHLIHYSYGVNSTEKGDLSSESTVSRIRTEHFPLTLESARPSHTSQYLCASSDSAGGPGDTQYFGPGTRLTVL.

The rearrangement joins TRBV4-2 to TRBJ1-5; tentative D call: TRBD1 (6 bases). V shed 0 bases and J shed 3 bases, with 12 bases lying between them. The CDR3 totals 16 residues. Germline V gene data show CDR1 as LGHNA and CDR2 as YNFKEQ. The DNA for the CDR3 is TGTGCCAGCAGCCAAGACGGCGACAGGCCCAATCAGCCCCAGCATTTT. Encoded protein: CASSQDGDRPNQPQHF.